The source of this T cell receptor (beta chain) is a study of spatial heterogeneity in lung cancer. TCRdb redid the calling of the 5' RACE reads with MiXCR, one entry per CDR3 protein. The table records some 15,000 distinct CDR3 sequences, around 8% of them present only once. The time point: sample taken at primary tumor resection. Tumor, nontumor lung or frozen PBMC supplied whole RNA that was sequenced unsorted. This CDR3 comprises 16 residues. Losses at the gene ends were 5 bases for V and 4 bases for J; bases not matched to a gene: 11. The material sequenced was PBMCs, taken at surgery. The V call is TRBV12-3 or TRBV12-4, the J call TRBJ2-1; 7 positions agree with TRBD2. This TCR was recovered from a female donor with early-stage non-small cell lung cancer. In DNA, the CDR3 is TGTGCCAGCAGTCATGGGGGGGTCGCCCCTTACAATGAGCAGTTCTTC. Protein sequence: CASSHGGVAPYNEQFF.